What follows describes a single T cell receptor beta chain. The sample originates from a study of blood T cell repertoires in COVID-19. Trimming shortened V by 0 bases and J by 3 bases, and 15 bases separated the two germline ends. This CDR3 has 16 residues. Germline V gene data show CDR1 as SGHRS and CDR2 as YFSETQ. Generated by immunoSEQ multiplex PCR, the TCRdb table keeps only in-frame clones and is missing some. The sample shows around 47,000 clones, roughly four fifths of them seen only once. This clonotype originated in a man aged 65-85 years with active COVID-19. The sample consisted of peripheral blood. The chain joins TRBV5-1 to TRBJ1-2; D unclear. The CDR3 sequence: CASSLGPRREDYGYTF. The CDR3 nucleotides read TGCGCCAGCAGCTTGGGGCCTAGGAGGGAAGACTATGGCTACACCTTC.